This TCR beta chain was sequenced for a study of blood T cell repertoires in COVID-19. Looking at the study overall: The study drew acute and convalescent COVID-19 samples from the United States, Italy and Spain.

In the original analysis: Amplified reference gene primers provided the basis for estimating nucleated cell counts. The table came from immunoSEQ multiplex PCR; TCRdb's copy has only in-frame clones and leaves some out. V, J and clone size are those of that table, while D and trimming were read from the DNA. The data hold approximately 110,000 clones, with approximately 85% observed a single time. Per germline, CDR1 MGHDK and CDR2 SYGVNS. V was shortened by 3 bases and J by 5 bases, with 11 bases between the two germline ends. The CDR3 is made up of 14 amino acids. The sequence was obtained from a woman in her sixties or seventies with COVID-19, enrolled during active disease. This sequence joins TRBV25-1 and TRBJ2-4; maybe TRBD1 (6 bases). Sequencing was carried out using peripheral blood. The CDR3 DNA sequence: TGTGCCAGCAGTGATGAACAGGGTGAAAACATTCAGTACTTC. Translating it yields CASSDEQGENIQYF.